These 11 T cell receptor beta chains were sequenced from one sample in a study of T cell repertoires in cytomegalovirus infection. TCRdb passed the reads through MiXCR, listing each CDR3 protein once. In the table there are roughly 760,000 distinct CDR3 sequences, less than 40% of which are singletons. The sequencing input was PBMCs. The receptors originated from a human donor in good health (CMV status not recorded). Some clones in this sample may be carry-over from other donors' samples.

The chain is built from TRBV12-3 or TRBV12-4 and TRBJ2-2; 11 positions match TRBD2. After removal of 3 bases from V and 0 bases from J, the junction contained 9 bases not matched to a gene. The CDR3 sequence is 19 residues long. This chain's CDR3 is CASSFLAGGYRANTGELFF. DNA of the CDR3: TGTGCCAGCAGTTTTCTAGCGGGAGGCTATCGTGCGAACACCGGGGAGCTGTTTTTT.

V is TRBV7-9 and J is TRBJ2-1; 9 bases are shared with TRBD1. Germline V CDR1 and CDR2: SEHNR, FQNEAQ (reference sequence). CDR3 length: 17 residues. Trimming removed 5 bases from V and 8 bases from J; junction bases left unmatched: 16. This CDR3 reads CASSTDITGGYSDEQFF. The CDR3, as DNA: TGTGCCAGCAGCACCGACATTACAGGGGGCTACTCCGATGAGCAGTTCTTC.

The gene calls are TRBV5-1 and TRBJ2-1; 9 bases fit TRBD2. Germline V gene lookup returns CDR1 SGHRS and CDR2 YFSETQ. This CDR3 is 13 amino acids long. The junction had 7 bases not matched to a gene; V was cut back by 3 bases and J by 12 bases. The CDR3 DNA is TGCGCCAGCAGCTGGTTAGCGGGGGAGGGGCAGTTCTTC. It encodes CASSWLAGEGQFF.

This chain uses TRBV6-5 with TRBJ1-2; 8 positions match TRBD1. With 1 base clipped from V and 4 bases from J, the junction kept 8 bases outside the gene matches. Germline V gene lookup returns CDR1 MNHEY and CDR2 SVGAGI. The CDR3 is 16 amino acids. The CDR3, as DNA: TGTGCCAGCAGTTACTGGGACACGACAGGGGCCTATGGCTACACCTTC. As protein: CASSYWDTTGAYGYTF.

This sequence joins TRBV11-2 and TRBJ1-6; 7 nucleotides align to TRBD1. J gave up 10 bases and V 5 bases, and 8 bases lay outside the gene matches. The CDR3 contains 14 residues. Germline CDR1 and CDR2: SGHAT and FQNNGV. Here the CDR3 reads CASSRDSVRSPLHF. The CDR3 DNA sequence: TGTGCCAGCAGCCGGGACAGCGTACGGTCACCCCTCCACTTT.

J is TRBJ2-1 and V is TRBV12-3 or TRBV12-4, with a possible D match to TRBD2 (5 bases). Trimming left V 7 bases short and J 7 bases short, with 23 bases between. The CDR3 has 16 amino acids. The CDR3 DNA sequence: TGTGCCAGCACCCTTCTGGCCGGGAAGATGTTTAATGAGCAGTTCTTC. This sequence encodes CASTLLAGKMFNEQFF.

The rearrangement links TRBV7-3 to TRBJ2-3; D not certain. V gave up 5 bases and J gave up 4 bases, with 10 bases separating them. Germline loops: CDR1 SGHTA, CDR2 FQGTGA. The CDR3 spans 13 residues. The CDR3 is CASSLLFPDTQYF. CDR3 sequence (DNA): TGTGCCAGCAGCCTTCTCTTCCCAGATACGCAGTATTTT. Filled out from reference TRBV7-3 and TRBJ2-3, the complete variable domain reads GAGVSQTPSNKVTEKGKYVELRCDPISGHTALYWYRQSLGQGPEFLIYFQGTGAADDSGLPNDRFFAVRPEGSVSTLKIQRTERGDSAVYLCASSLLFPDTQYFGPGTRLTVL.

To note about this clonotype: A read error is likely, as this CDR3 ends without the conserved phenylalanine or tryptophan. The chain combines TRBV12-3 or TRBV12-4 with TRBJ1-5, with D hard to call. Trimming cost V 3 bases and J 4 bases, with 4 bases left between them. The CDR3 spans 12 residues. CDR3 DNA: TGTGCCAGCAGTTTGGGAAATCAGCCCCAGCATTCT. Its protein is CASSLGNQPQHS.

Comment on this clonotype: A much larger clone lies one base from this, so it may be a read error. The chain employs TRBV7-6 and TRBJ2-5; 9 bases match TRBD2. Per the germline V gene, CDR1 is SGHVS and CDR2 is FNYEAQ. The CDR3 runs 14 residues. The CDR3 reads CASSLAVAGETQSF. The DNA of the CDR3 is TGTGCCAGCAGCTTAGCGGTAGCGGGAGAGACCCAGTCCTTC.

The genes are TRBV29-1 and TRBJ2-7; 11 bases line up with TRBD2. This CDR3 is 16 amino acids long. The V gene's germline CDR1 is SQVTM and CDR2 ANQGSEA. The J segment lost 2 bases and the V segment lost 1 base, leaving 7 bases of the junction unmatched. CDR3 amino acids: CSVEGPGLADTYEQYF. CDR3 coding DNA: TGCAGCGTTGAAGGACCGGGACTAGCGGACACCTACGAGCAGTACTTC.

The rearrangement links TRBV27 to TRBJ1-1; the match to TRBD1 covers 7 bases. The V gene's germline CDR1 is MNHEY and CDR2 SMNVEV (reference sequence). The CDR3 loop spans 14 amino acids. J gave up 6 bases and V 6 bases, and 10 bases lay outside the gene matches. CDR3 nucleotide sequence: TGTGCCAGCAGACCAATACAGGGGTTCGCTGAAGCTTTCTTT. Residues: CASRPIQGFAEAFF.